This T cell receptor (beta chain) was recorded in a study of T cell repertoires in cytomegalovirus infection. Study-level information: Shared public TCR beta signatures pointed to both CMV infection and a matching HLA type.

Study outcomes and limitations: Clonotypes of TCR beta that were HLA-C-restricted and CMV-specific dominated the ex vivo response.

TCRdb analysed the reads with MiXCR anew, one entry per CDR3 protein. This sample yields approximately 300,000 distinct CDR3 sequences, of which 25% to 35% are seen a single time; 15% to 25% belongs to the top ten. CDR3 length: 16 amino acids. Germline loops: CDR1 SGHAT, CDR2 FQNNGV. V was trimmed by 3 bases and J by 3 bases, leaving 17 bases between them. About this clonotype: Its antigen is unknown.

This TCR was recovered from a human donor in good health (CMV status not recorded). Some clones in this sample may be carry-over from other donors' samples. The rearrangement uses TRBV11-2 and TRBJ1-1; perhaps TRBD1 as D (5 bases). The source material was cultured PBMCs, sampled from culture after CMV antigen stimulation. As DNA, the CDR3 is TGTGCCAGCAGCTTTTCCCCCCGGGACCGCCACACTGAAGCTTTCTTT. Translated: CASSFSPRDRHTEAFF. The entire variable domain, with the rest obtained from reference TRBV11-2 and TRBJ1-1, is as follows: EAGVAQSPRYKIIEKRQSVAFWCNPISGHATLYWYQQILGQGPKLLIQFQNNGVVDDSQLPKDRFSAERLKGVDSTLKIQPAKLEDSAVYLCASSFSPRDRHTEAFFGQGTRLTVV.